This note documents a single TCR beta chain sequence. The source of the sample is a study of blood T cell repertoires in COVID-19. Study-level background: Collection of acute and convalescent COVID-19 samples took place in the United States, Italy and Spain.

Cohorts were assigned according to the clinical history that participants reported. As originally analysed: Amplification of reference gene primers provided the estimated nucleated cell counts. Profiling relied on immunoSEQ multiplex PCR, and the TCRdb table lists in-frame clones only, not all of them. The DNA gave D and trimming, while V, J and clone size come from that table. The sample carries a few hundred thousand clones, around 81% recorded once. This receptor was obtained from a man aged 50 or older who had recovered from COVID-19. The sequencing input was PBMCs or T cells enriched from blood (not recorded which).

The CDR3 here is CASSLRTGESWETQYF. CDR3 in DNA: TGTGCCAGCTCACTCAGGACAGGGGAATCCTGGGAGACCCAGTACTTC. The chain is built from TRBV18 and TRBJ2-5; 9 nucleotides line up with TRBD1. The CDR3 loop spans 16 amino acids. Germline CDR1 is KGHSH and CDR2 is LQKENI. V shed 4 bases and J 5 bases; nucleotides not matched to a gene: 11. Complete variable domain (other parts from reference TRBV18 and TRBJ2-5): NAGVMQNPRHLVRRRGQEARLRCSPMKGHSHVYWYRQLPEEGLKFMVYLQKENIIDESGMPKERFSAEFPKEGPSILRIQQVVRGDSAAYFCASSLRTGESWETQYFGPGTRLLVL.